This TCR beta chain derives from a study of shared clonotypes between healthy human individuals. Overall study: The study enrolled two women and a few men aged 18 to 49.

The CDR3 contains 14 residues. Germline values: CDR1 MDHEN, CDR2 SYDVKM. The ends lost 6 bases at V and 4 bases at J; junction bases unmatched: 5. Original processing methods: From ImmunoSEQ came sequences covering only the junction and carrying no quality scores, so filtering differed. The assay was immunoSEQ multiplex PCR, and TCRdb's table has in-frame clones only and misses some. V and J calls and clone size are copied from that table; D and trimming were computed from the DNA. The sample holds approximately 1,500,000 clones, 95% to 99% seen once. Memory CD4+ cells were the fraction left after CD45RA+ naive selection. Study-wide points: The four-donor shared clonotypes exceeded non-shared clonotypes in generation probability, with non-shared ones scoring lower.

Concerning this clone: The target antigen is unknown. Other DNA sequences from this sample encode an identical CDR3 as well.

This clonotype was obtained from a man aged 25 to 45 in good health. The chain links TRBV28 to TRBJ1-5; 8 positions match TRBD1. What was sequenced was naive CD4+ T cells sorted from blood. Indicated subset: CD45RA+ positively selected. Written as DNA, the CDR3 is TGTGCCAGCAGCCTTGGACAGGGAAATCAGCCCCAGCATTTT. Amino acid sequence: CASSLGQGNQPQHF.